The TCR beta chain under discussion was sequenced for a study of T cells in Graves' hyperthyroidism and ophthalmopathy. There are many counts of this clonotype. Its target is unknown. Amplified TCR beta CDR3 regions derived from RNA transcripts. HTBI primers were the set used in a first-round RT-PCR of the TCR CDR3. TCRdb called the multiplex PCR reads again in MiXCR, with one record for every CDR3 protein. The sample has hundreds of thousands of distinct CDR3 sequences; roughly a sixth are singletons. The CDR3 is 16 amino acids. After removal of 6 bases from V and 0 bases from J, the junction contained 8 bases not matched to a gene. The definition of stable Graves' hyperthyroidism was no ophthalmopathy progression within 18 months. Patients between 18 and 65 years old had hyperthyroidism, newly diagnosed and lasting under 2 months. Clinical symptoms, serum thyroxine, TRAb, thyroid ultrasound and orbital computed tomography informed diagnoses.

Broader study findings: Blood shared most expanded thyroid clonotypes above 0.001.

Sequencing was performed on blood. The chain joins TRBV12-3 or TRBV12-4 to TRBJ1-5, with 7 positions matching TRBD1. The receptor was derived from a woman younger than 35 with Graves' hyperthyroidism. For the CDR3, the DNA is TGTGCCAGCAGCCGGGGGGGGACAGCTAGCAATCAGCCCCAGCATTTT. Amino acids: CASSRGGTASNQPQHF.